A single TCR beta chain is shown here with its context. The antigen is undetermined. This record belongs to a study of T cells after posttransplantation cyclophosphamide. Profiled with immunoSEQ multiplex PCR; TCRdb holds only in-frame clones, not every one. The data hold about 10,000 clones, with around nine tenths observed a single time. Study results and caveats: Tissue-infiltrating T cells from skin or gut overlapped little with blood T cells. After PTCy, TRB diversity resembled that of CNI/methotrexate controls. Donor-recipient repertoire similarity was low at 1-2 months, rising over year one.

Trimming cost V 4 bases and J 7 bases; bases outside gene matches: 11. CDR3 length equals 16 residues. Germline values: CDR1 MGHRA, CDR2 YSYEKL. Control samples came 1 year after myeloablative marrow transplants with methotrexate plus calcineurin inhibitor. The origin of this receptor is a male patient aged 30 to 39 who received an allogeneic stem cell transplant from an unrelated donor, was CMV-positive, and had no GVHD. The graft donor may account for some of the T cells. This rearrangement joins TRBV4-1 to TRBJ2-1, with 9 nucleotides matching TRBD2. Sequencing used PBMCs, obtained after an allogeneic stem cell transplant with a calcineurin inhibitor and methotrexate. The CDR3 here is CASSPPGLAGTNEQFF. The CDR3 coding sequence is TGCGCCAGCAGCCCCCCTGGGCTAGCGGGAACGAATGAGCAGTTCTTC.